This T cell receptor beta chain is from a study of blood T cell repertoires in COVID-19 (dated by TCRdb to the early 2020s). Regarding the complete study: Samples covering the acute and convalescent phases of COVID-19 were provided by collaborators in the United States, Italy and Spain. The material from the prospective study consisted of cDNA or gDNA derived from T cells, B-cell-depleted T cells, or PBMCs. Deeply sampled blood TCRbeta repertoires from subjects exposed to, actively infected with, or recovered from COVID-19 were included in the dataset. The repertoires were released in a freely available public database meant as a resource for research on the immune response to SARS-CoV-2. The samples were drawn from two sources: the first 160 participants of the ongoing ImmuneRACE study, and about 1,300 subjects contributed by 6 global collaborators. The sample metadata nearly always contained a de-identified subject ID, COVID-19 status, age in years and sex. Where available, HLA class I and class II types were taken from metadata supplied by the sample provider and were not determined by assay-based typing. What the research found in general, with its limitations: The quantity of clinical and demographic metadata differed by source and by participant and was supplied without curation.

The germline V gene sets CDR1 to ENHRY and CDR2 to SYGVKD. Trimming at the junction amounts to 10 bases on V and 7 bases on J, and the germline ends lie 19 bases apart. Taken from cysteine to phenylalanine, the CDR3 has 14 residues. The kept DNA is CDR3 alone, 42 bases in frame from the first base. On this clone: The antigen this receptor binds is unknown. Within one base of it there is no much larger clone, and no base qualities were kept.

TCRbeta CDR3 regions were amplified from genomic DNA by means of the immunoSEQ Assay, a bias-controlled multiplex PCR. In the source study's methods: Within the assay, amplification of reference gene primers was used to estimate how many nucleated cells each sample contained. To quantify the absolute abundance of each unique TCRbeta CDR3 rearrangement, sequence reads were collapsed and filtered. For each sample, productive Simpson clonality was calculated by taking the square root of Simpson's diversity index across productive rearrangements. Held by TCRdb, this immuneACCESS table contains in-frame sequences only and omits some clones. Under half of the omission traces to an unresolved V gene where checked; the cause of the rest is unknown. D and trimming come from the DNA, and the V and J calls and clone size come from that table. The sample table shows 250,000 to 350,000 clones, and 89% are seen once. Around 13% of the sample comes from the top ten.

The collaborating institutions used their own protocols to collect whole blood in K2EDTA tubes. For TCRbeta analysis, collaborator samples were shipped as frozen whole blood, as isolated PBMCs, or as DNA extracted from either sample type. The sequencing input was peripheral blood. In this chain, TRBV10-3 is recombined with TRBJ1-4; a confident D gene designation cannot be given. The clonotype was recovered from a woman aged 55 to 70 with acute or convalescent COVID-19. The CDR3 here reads CATAPGEIREKLFF. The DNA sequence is TGTGCCACCGCCCCCGGGGAAATTCGTGAAAAACTGTTTTTT.